These 20 T cell receptor beta chains were all obtained from the same sample, sequenced in a study of blood T cells in healthy people across ages. Through a sample-barcoded 5' primer and a J-beta primer mix, a second PCR was run for about 6 to 11 cycles. Each CDR3 protein is one row after TCRdb ran MiXCR on the 5' RACE reads. The sample shows hundreds of thousands of distinct CDR3 sequences, about three fifths of them seen only once. The specimen was blood. The receptor set was obtained from a man in his thirties or forties in good health.

This clonotype showed up just a few times. This CDR3 is CSAGDLAGRGGNEQFF. In DNA form, the CDR3 reads TGCAGTGCTGGCGATTTAGCGGGAAGGGGTGGCAATGAGCAGTTCTTC. V and J are TRBV20-1 and TRBJ2-1; 8 positions match TRBD2. This CDR3 comprises 16 residues. V gave up 5 bases and J gave up 6 bases; unmatched junction bases: 15. Germline-derived CDR1 and CDR2 are DFQATT and SNEGSKA (reference sequence).

The chain has TRBV30 and TRBJ2-7; D is unclear. Matching the DNA end better, TRBJ2-5 makes the J call doubtful. CDR1 and CDR2 from the germline V gene are GTSNPN and SVGIG (reference sequence). This CDR3 spans 12 amino acids. CDR3 loop: CAWSEGQETQYF. The CDR3 bases are TGTGCCTGGAGTGAGGGTCAAGAGACCCAGTACTTC.

The gene calls are TRBV24-1 and TRBJ1-1; no firm D call. The CDR3 extends over 17 amino acids. Germline loops: CDR1 KGHDR, CDR2 SFDVKD. Trimming left V 2 bases short and J 2 bases short, with 17 bases between. The CDR3 region is CATSDSGSRPGNTEAFF. The CDR3 region has the DNA TGTGCCACCAGTGATTCAGGAAGTAGGCCAGGTAACACTGAAGCTTTCTTT.

The chain recombines TRBV20-1 with TRBJ2-7; the match to TRBD2 covers 8 bases. The CDR3 is made up of 15 amino acids. CDR1 and CDR2 from the germline V gene are DFQATT and SNEGSKA (reference sequence). J was trimmed by 3 bases and V by 2 bases; bases with no gene match: 9. The CDR3 protein is CSARQLSGSYYEQYF. As DNA, the CDR3 is TGCAGTGCTAGACAGTTGAGCGGGAGTTACTACGAGCAGTACTTC.

This clonotype was detected a few times. This chain uses TRBV7-2 with TRBJ2-1; 9 bases are a match to TRBD2. J lost 10 bases, V lost 5 bases, and 21 bases had no gene match. The CDR3 sequence is 18 residues long. CDR1 is SGHTA, CDR2 FQGNSA, per germline. CDR3 sequence reads: CASSLRPVLAGLAREQFF. CDR3 in DNA: TGTGCCAGCAGCCTTCGCCCCGTTCTAGCGGGACTCGCAAGGGAGCAGTTCTTC.

This clonotype was observed a handful of times. J is TRBJ2-1 and V is TRBV12-3 or TRBV12-4, with TRBD1 as a possible D gene (6 bases). Trimming shortened V by 6 bases and J by 1 base, and 10 bases separated the two germline ends. The CDR3 is 14 amino acids. Here the CDR3 reads CASRKDSSYNEQFF. In DNA, the CDR3 is TGTGCCAGCAGGAAGGACAGTTCCTACAATGAGCAGTTCTTC.

V is TRBV5-6 and J is TRBJ2-4; a weak D match, TRBD2 (6 bases). The assigned J gene may be wrong: the sequence end matches TRBJ2-7 better. This CDR3 is 13 amino acids long. CDR1 is SGHDT and CDR2 is YYEEEE in the germline V gene. The CDR3 nucleotides are TGTGCCAGCAGCGGAGGGGAGACCTACGAGCAGTACTTC. This codes for CASSGGETYEQYF.

The V and J genes are TRBV7-2 and TRBJ2-5; 14 bases line up with TRBD2. Per germline, CDR1 SGHTA and CDR2 FQGNSA. The CDR3 has 15 amino acids. V shed 3 bases and J 11 bases; nucleotides not matched to a gene: 8. The CDR3 nucleotides are TGTGCCAGCAGCTTTTCGGGACTAGCGGGAGCAGAGCAGTACTTC. Translating gives CASSFSGLAGAEQYF. Looking up the rest from reference TRBV7-2 and TRBJ2-5 gives the full variable domain: GAGVSQSPSNKVTEKGKDVELRCDPISGHTALYWYRQSLGQGLEFLIYFQGNSAPDKSGLPSDRFSAERTGGSVSTLTIQRTQQEDSAVYLCASSFSGLAGAEQYFGPGTRLLVL.

The rearrangement links TRBV4-2 to TRBJ1-6, with D unresolved. Trimming removed 1 base at V and 15 bases at J, with 19 bases between. Per the germline V gene, CDR1 is LGHNA and CDR2 is YNFKEQ. The CDR3 loop spans 15 amino acids. The CDR3 nucleotides read TGTGCCAGCAGCCAAGCTGATTTTCCTAAATCTAACCTCCACTTT. It yields the protein CASSQADFPKSNLHF.

Here the CDR3 reads CASSLERAGYEQYF. CDR3 nucleotide sequence: TGTGCCAGCAGCTTAGAACGGGCTGGCTACGAGCAGTACTTC. V usage is TRBV11-1 and J usage is TRBJ2-7; no definite D call. The CDR3 sequence is 14 residues long. Germline CDR1 and CDR2: SGHAT and FQDESV (reference sequence). Between the trimmed V and J ends, which lost 1 base and 3 bases, there was a span of 10 bases.

The V call is TRBV5-1, the J call TRBJ1-2; possibly TRBD1 for D (5 bases). The germline CDR1 and CDR2 sequences are SGHRS and YFSETQ. Trimming removed 2 bases from V and 8 bases from J, with 19 bases in between. The CDR3 has 15 residues. The CDR3 DNA follows: TGCGCCAGCAGCTTAATGACCGGGACGGCTCAAGGCTACACCTTC. It is translated as CASSLMTGTAQGYTF.

The gene calls are TRBV11-2 and TRBJ2-7; TRBD2 aligns across 10 bases. Germline V lookup: CDR1 SGHAT, CDR2 FQNNGV. CDR3 length: 16 amino acids. With V trimmed by 5 bases and J by 5 bases, 12 bases remained unmatched. The DNA for the CDR3 is TGTGCCAGCAGCCCAAGGCTTAGCGGGAGGTACGACGAGCAGTACTTC. This codes for CASSPRLSGRYDEQYF.

Many counts were recorded for this clonotype. V gene TRBV7-2 combines with J gene TRBJ2-1; possible D gene TRBD2, 5 bases. Germline CDR1 and CDR2: SGHTA and FQGNSA. This CDR3 is 13 amino acids long. V gave up 5 bases and J gave up 12 bases, with 17 bases separating them. Here the CDR3 DNA reads TGTGCCAGCAGCATCAAGGACTTTGCGGCGCAGTTCTTC. Translation gives CASSIKDFAAQFF.

The chain uses TRBV5-1 and TRBJ2-1; TRBD1 is a possible D gene (6 bases). V lost 3 bases to trimming and J lost 2 bases, with 12 bases between them. The CDR3 has 15 residues. The germline V gene has CDR1 SGHRS and CDR2 YFSETQ. The CDR3: CASSSTGGPYNEQFF. The CDR3 nucleotides read TGCGCCAGCAGCTCGACAGGAGGTCCCTACAATGAGCAGTTCTTC. The full variable domain, in which reference TRBV5-1 and TRBJ2-1 provide the parts outside the CDR3, is KAGVTQTPRYLIKTRGQQVTLSCSPISGHRSVSWYQQTPGQGLQFLFEYFSETQRNKGNFPGRFSGRQFSNSRSEMNVSTLELGDSALYLCASSSTGGPYNEQFFGPGTRLTVL.

The CDR3: CASSPREAYGYTF. In nucleotides, the CDR3 is TGTGCCAGCAGCCCCAGGGAGGCCTATGGCTACACCTTC. The chain couples TRBV12-3 or TRBV12-4 to TRBJ1-2, with a possible D match to TRBD1 (5 bases). V was pared by 6 bases and J by 4 bases, with 12 bases between. This CDR3 comprises 13 residues.

The chain employs TRBV6-1 and TRBJ2-5; 7 nucleotides align to TRBD1. The DNA end is more similar to TRBJ2-7, so the J call may be wrong. Germline CDR1 reads MNHNS; CDR2 reads SASEGT. The CDR3 has 14 residues. CDR3: CASSAAGTDYEQYF. The CDR3 DNA sequence: TGTGCCAGCAGCGCAGCTGGGACAGACTACGAGCAGTACTTC.

V usage is TRBV2 and J usage is TRBJ2-5; TRBD1 matches 8 bases. The J call may be incorrect, as the DNA end agrees better with TRBJ2-7. The CDR3 runs to 14 residues. From germline, CDR1 is SNHLY and CDR2 FYNNEI. This chain's CDR3 is CASTLDRGPNEQYF. CDR3 nucleotides: TGTGCCAGCACCTTAGACAGGGGACCCAACGAGCAGTACTTC.

The rearrangement links TRBV4-3 to TRBJ2-7; 9 positions match TRBD1. Germline loops: CDR1 LGHNA, CDR2 YSLEER. This CDR3 has 16 residues. V lost 5 bases, J lost 2 bases, and 10 bases stayed unmatched. CDR3 nucleotide sequence: TGCGCCAGCAGCTCCCAAACCGGGACAGGGACCTACGAGCAGTACTTC. Amino acids: CASSSQTGTGTYEQYF.

This clonotype was counted once. A much larger clone lies one base from this, so it may be a read error. The chain employs TRBV7-2 and TRBJ2-7; D not certain. The V and J ends lost 5 bases and 3 bases respectively, with 14 bases between them. Germline CDR1 SGHTA, CDR2 FQGNSA. This CDR3 has 14 residues. The CDR3 DNA reads as TGTGCCAGCAGCGTCAACAGCGCCGTCTACGAGCAGTACTTC. It encodes CASSVNSAVYEQYF.

This chain uses TRBV12-3 or TRBV12-4 with TRBJ2-3, with D hard to call. This CDR3 is 14 amino acids long. Trimming took off 7 bases at V and 2 bases at J, with 13 bases between the two ends. The CDR3: CASTPVGSTDTQYF. CDR3 sequence (DNA): TGTGCCAGCACCCCGGTCGGGTCCACAGATACGCAGTATTTT.